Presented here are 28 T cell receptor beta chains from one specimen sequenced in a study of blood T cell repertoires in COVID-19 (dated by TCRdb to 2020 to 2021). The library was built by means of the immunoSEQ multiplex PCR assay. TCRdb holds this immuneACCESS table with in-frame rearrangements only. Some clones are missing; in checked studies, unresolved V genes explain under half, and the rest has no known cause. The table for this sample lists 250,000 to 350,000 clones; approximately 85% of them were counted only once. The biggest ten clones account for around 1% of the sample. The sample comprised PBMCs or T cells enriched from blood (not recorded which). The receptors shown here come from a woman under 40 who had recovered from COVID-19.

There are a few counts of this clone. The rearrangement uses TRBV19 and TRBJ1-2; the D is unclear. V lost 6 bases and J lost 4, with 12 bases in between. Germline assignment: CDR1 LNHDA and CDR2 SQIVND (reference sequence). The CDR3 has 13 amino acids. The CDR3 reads CASSAKSVYGYTF. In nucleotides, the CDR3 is TGTGCCAGTAGCGCGAAGTCGGTCTATGGCTACACCTTC. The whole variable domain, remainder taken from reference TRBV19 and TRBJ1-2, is DGGITQSPKYLFRKEGQNVTLSCEQNLNHDAMYWYRQDPGQGLRLIYYSQIVNDFQKGDIAEGYSVSREKKESFPLTVTSAQKNPTAFYLCASSAKSVYGYTFGSGTRLTVV.

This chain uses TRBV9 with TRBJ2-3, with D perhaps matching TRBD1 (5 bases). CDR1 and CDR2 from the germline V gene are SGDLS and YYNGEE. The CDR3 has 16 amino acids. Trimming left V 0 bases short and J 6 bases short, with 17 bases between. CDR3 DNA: TGTGCCAGCAGCGTAGATTTCTCGGACACACAGGATACGCAGTATTTT. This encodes CASSVDFSDTQDTQYF.

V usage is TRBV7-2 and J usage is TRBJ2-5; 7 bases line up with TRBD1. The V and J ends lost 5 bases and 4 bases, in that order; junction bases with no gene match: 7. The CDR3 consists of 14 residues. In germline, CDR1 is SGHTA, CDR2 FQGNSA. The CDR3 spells CASSPSTGIETQYF. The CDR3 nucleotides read TGTGCCAGCAGCCCGTCGACAGGGATAGAGACCCAGTACTTC.

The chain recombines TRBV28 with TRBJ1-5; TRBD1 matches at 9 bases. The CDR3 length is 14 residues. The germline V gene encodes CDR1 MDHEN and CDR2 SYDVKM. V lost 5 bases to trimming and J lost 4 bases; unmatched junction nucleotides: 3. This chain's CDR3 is CASSAGTGNQPQHF. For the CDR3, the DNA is TGTGCCAGCAGTGCCGGGACAGGGAATCAGCCCCAGCATTTT.

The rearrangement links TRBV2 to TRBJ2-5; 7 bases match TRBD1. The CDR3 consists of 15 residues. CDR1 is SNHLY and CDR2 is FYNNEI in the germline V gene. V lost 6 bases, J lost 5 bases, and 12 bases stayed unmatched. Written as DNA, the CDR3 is TGTGCCAGCAGCTTGACAGGGTTGGGTAGGGAGACCCAGTACTTC. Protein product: CASSLTGLGRETQYF.

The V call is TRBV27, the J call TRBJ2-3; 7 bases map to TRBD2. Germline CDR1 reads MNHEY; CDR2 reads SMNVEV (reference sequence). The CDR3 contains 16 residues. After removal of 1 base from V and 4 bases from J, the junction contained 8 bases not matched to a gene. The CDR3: CASSLFRGRAPDTQYF. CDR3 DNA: TGTGCCAGCAGTTTATTCCGGGGGAGGGCCCCAGATACGCAGTATTTT.

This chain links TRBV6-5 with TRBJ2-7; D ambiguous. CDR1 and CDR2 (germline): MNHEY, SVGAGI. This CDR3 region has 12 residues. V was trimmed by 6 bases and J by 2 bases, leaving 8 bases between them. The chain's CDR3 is CASRLVAYEQYF. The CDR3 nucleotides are TGTGCCAGCAGGTTAGTCGCCTACGAGCAGTACTTC.

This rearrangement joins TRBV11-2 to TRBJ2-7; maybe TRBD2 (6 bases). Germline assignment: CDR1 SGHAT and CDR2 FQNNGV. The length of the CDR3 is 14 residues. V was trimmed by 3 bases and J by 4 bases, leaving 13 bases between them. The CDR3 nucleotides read TGTGCCAGCAGCTTTAGTTTGGGGGGTTACGAGCAGTACTTC. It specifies CASSFSLGGYEQYF.

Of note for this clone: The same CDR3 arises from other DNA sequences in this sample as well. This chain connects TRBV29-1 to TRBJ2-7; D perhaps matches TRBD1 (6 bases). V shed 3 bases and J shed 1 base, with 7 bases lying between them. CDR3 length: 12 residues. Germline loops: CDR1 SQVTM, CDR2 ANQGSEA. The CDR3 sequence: CSVEDSSYEQYF. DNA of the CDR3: TGCAGCGTTGAGGACAGTTCCTACGAGCAGTACTTC.

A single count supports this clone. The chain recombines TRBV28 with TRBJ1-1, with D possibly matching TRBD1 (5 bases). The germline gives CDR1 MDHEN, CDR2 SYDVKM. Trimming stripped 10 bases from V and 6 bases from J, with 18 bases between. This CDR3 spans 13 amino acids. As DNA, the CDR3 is TGTGCCACCAAGGAGGGGTGGTCGTCTGAAGCTTTCTTT. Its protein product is CATKEGWSSEAFF.

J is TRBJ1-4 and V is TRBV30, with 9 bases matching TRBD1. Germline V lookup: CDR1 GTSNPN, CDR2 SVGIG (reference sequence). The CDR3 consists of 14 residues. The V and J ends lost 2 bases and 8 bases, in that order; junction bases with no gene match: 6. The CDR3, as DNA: TGTGCCTGGAGTCCCGGGACAGGGCGGGAAAAACTGTTTTTT. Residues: CAWSPGTGREKLFF.

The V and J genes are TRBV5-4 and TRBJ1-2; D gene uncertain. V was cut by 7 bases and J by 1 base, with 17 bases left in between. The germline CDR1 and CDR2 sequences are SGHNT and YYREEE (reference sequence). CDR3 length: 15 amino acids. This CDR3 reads CASGVEEPFNYGYTF. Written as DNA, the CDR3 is TGTGCCAGCGGCGTAGAGGAACCTTTTAACTATGGCTACACCTTC.

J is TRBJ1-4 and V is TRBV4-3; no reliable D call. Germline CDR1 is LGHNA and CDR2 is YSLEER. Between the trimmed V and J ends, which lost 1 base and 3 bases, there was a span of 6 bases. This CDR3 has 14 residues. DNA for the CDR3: TGCGCCAGCAGCCAAGGAGGGTCTAATGAAAAACTGTTTTTT. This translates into CASSQGGSNEKLFF.

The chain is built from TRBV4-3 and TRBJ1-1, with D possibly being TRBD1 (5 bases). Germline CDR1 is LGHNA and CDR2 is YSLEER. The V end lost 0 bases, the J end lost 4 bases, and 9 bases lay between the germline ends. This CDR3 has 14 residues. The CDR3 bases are TGCGCCAGCAGCCAAGAACGGGGGAGCACTGAAGCTTTCTTT. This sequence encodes CASSQERGSTEAFF.

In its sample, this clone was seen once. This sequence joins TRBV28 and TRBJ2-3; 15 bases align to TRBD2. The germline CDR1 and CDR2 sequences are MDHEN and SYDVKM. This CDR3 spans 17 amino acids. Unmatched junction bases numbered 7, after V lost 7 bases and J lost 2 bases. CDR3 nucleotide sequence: TGTGCCAGCAAAGCCGGACTAGCGGGGGGGCTCACAGATACGCAGTATTTT. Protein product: CASKAGLAGGLTDTQYF.

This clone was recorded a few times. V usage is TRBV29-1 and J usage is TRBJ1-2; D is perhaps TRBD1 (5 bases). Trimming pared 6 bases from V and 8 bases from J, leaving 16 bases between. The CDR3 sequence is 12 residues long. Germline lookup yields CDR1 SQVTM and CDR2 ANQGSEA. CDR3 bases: TGCAGCGTGACACCGTGGGGCGCCGGCTACACCTTC. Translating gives CSVTPWGAGYTF.

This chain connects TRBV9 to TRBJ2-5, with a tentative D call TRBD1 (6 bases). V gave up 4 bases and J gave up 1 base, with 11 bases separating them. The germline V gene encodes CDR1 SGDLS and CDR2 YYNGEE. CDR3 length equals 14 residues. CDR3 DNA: TGTGCCAGCAGCCCCCGGGACATCCAAGAGACCCAGTACTTC. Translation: CASSPRDIQETQYF.

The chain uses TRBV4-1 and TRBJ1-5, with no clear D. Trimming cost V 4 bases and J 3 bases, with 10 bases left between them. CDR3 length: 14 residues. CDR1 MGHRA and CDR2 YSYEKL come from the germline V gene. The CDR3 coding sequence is TGCGCCAGCAGCCTCGACGGGAACAATCAGCCCCAGCATTTT. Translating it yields CASSLDGNNQPQHF.

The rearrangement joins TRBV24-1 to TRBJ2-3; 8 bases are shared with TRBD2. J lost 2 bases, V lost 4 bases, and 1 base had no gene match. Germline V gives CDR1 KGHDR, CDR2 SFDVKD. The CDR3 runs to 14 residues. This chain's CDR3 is CATSEAGVTDTQYF. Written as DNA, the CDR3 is TGTGCCACCAGTGAAGCGGGGGTCACAGATACGCAGTATTTT.

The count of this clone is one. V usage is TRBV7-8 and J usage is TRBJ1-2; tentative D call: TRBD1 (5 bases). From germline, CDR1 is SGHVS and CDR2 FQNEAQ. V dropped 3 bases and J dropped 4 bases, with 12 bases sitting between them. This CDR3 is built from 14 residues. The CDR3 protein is CASSFPQEPYGYTF. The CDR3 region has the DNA TGTGCCAGCAGCTTCCCACAGGAGCCCTATGGCTACACCTTC.

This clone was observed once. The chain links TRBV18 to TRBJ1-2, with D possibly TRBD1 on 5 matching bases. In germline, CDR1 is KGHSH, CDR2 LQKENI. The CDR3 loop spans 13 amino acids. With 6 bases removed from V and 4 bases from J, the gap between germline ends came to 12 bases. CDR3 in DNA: TGTGCCAGCTCCCAAGGGGCTAGCTATGGCTACACCTTC. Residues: CASSQGASYGYTF.

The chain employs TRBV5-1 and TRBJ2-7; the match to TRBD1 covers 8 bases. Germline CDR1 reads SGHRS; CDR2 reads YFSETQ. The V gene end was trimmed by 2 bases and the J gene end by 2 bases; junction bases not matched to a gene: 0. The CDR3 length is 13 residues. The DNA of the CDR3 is TGCGCCAGCAGCTTACAGGGGGCCTACGAGCAGTACTTC. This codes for CASSLQGAYEQYF.

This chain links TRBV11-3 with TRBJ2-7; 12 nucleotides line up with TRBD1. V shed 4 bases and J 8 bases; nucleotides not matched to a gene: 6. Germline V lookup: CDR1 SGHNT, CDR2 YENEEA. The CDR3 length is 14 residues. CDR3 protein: CASSSGTGGSQQYF. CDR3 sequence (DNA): TGTGCCAGCAGCTCCGGGACAGGGGGCTCTCAGCAGTACTTC.

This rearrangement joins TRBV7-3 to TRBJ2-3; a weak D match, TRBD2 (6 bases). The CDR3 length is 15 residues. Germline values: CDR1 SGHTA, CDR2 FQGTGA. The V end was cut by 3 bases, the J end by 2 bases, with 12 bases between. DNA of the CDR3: TGTGCCAGCAGCTTTGCGGGACCTCACACAGATACGCAGTATTTT. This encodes CASSFAGPHTDTQYF.

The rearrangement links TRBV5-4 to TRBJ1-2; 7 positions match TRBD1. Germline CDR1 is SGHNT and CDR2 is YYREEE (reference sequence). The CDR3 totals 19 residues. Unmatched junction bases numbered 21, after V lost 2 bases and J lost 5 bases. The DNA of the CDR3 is TGTGCCAGCAGCTTATACCGGGTTGACAGGGCCCGGCCCCGGTATGGCTACACCTTC. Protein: CASSLYRVDRARPRYGYTF.

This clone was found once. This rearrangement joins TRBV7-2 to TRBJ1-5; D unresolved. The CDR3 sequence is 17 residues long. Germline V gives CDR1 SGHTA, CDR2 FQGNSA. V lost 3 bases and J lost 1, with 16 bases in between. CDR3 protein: CASSLATPPGSNQPQHF. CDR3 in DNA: TGTGCCAGCAGCTTGGCGACACCCCCTGGGAGCAATCAGCCCCAGCATTTT.

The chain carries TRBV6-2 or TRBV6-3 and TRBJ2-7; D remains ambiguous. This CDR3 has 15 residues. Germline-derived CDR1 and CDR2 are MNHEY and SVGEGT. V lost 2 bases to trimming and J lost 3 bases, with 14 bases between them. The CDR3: CASSYGWADLYEQYF. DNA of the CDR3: TGTGCCAGCAGTTACGGGTGGGCAGATCTCTACGAGCAGTACTTC.

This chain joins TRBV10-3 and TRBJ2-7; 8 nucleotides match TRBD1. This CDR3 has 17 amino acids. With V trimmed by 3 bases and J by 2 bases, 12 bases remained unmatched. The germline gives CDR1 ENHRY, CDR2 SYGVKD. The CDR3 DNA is TGTGCCATCAGTGACCTACCGACAGGGGTCCAAACCTACGAGCAGTACTTC. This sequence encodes CAISDLPTGVQTYEQYF.